These 7 T cell receptor beta chains originate from one sample sequenced in a study of vaccination and CD4 T cells after COVID-19. Their antigens remain unidentified. An Oncomine TCR Beta short-read assay was used to sequence the DNA from cultured CD4+ T cells. TCRdb re-called the PCR reads with MiXCR, one entry per CDR3 protein. Seen here are roughly 12,000 distinct CDR3 sequences, about 61% observed once, and the top ten hold over 10%. As to treatment: roughly nine-day PBMC culture with coronavirus spike peptide pools or control peptides (ViraFEST assay). The specimen sequenced was CD4+ T cells from blood, cultured in vitro. These TCRs come from a human donor who had recovered from COVID-19.

The chain links TRBV20-1 to TRBJ2-1, with D maybe TRBD2 (5 bases). The CDR3 covers 16 residues. V was cut by 0 bases and J by 0 bases, with 12 bases left in between. Germline V CDR1 and CDR2: DFQATT, SNEGSKA (reference sequence). The CDR3 DNA sequence: TGCAGTGCTAGAGATCTAGAGGGAAGCTCCTACAATGAGCAGTTCTTC. Translated: CSARDLEGSSYNEQFF.

The chain has TRBV15 and TRBJ1-2; the D gene is possibly TRBD1 (6 bases). Germline-derived CDR1 and CDR2 are LNHNV and YYDKDF (reference sequence). Trimming pared 3 bases from V and 3 bases from J, leaving 14 bases between. The CDR3 covers 15 residues. The CDR3 DNA reads TGTGCCACCAGCAGTCGGACAGTTGGTGACTATGGCTACACCTTC. It yields the protein CATSSRTVGDYGYTF.

The V call is TRBV20-1, the J call TRBJ1-2, with TRBD1 as a possible D gene (6 bases). Germline V gene data show CDR1 as DFQATT and CDR2 as SNEGSKA (reference sequence). The V and J ends lost 3 bases and 0 bases respectively, with 11 bases between them. The CDR3 runs 14 residues. The CDR3 DNA is TGCAGTGCTAGGAGGGGGATTACTAACTATGGCTACACCTTC. Its protein product is CSARRGITNYGYTF.

This chain joins TRBV27 and TRBJ1-2, with no clear D. Trimming pared 4 bases from V and 2 bases from J, leaving 11 bases between. The CDR3 runs 14 residues. CDR1 MNHEY and CDR2 SMNVEV come from the germline V gene (reference sequence). The CDR3 is CASSSRNRNYGYTF. In nucleotides, the CDR3 is TGTGCCAGCAGTTCGAGGAACCGAAACTATGGCTACACCTTC.

Only one count was recorded for this clonotype. The CDR3 DNA sequence: TGCGCCAGCAGTGATGAGCCTTATAGCAATCAGCCCCAGCATTTT. Amino acids: CASSDEPYSNQPQHF. This chain joins TRBV10-2 and TRBJ1-5; D is ambiguous. Germline CDR1 and CDR2: WSHSY and SAAADI. V lost 3 bases to trimming and J lost 0 bases, with 9 bases between them. The CDR3 totals 15 residues.

This clonotype has a single count. V gene TRBV11-1 combines with J gene TRBJ1-2; tentative D call: TRBD1 (6 bases). CDR3 length: 15 residues. Germline loops: CDR1 SGHAT, CDR2 FQDESV (reference sequence). The V end lost 5 bases, the J end lost 10 bases, and 23 bases lay between the germline ends. The CDR3 coding sequence is TGTGCCAGCAGCCTACTTTGGACAGCCCAGGAGGACTACACCTTC. Translated: CASSLLWTAQEDYTF.

This CDR3 is CASSLPYTGELFF. CDR3 bases: TGTGCCAGCAGCTTACCGTACACCGGGGAGCTGTTTTTT. The gene calls are TRBV7-9 and TRBJ2-2; D is uncertain. Trimming took 2 bases from V and 3 from J, leaving 4 bases between them. The CDR3 has 13 amino acids. The germline V gene has CDR1 SEHNR and CDR2 FQNEAQ (reference sequence).